This record covers a single T cell receptor beta chain. Its specificity is unknown. Other DNA sequences within the sample encode an identical CDR3. The record originates from a study of T cell responses to AZD1222 COVID-19 vaccine. V was cut by 3 bases and J by 2 bases, with 7 bases left in between. This CDR3 spans 13 amino acids. The germline V gene has CDR1 SGHNT and CDR2 YENEEA. Findings and limits, study-wide: Unmutated variant regions are reportedly the target of nearly half of TCRs that are spike-specific. Sampling captured repertoires only after the peak T cell response. The donor group comprised mostly white British people and more females; the analysis possibly underestimated clonal diversity. Just a handful of AZD1222 recipients were seropositive at baseline.

Using immunoSEQ multiplex PCR, the repertoire was profiled, and TCRdb retains in-frame clones only, with some absent. The repertoire consists of roughly 160,000 clones, with about 91% occurring once and the leading ten covering around 4.6%. The sequence came from an adult in good health. The chain recombines TRBV11-3 with TRBJ2-5; no clear D gene. Sequenced material: peripheral blood, taken on day 0 of MenACWY control vaccination. The CDR3 spells CASSLWGQETQYF. DNA for the CDR3: TGTGCCAGCAGCTTGTGGGGACAAGAGACCCAGTACTTC.